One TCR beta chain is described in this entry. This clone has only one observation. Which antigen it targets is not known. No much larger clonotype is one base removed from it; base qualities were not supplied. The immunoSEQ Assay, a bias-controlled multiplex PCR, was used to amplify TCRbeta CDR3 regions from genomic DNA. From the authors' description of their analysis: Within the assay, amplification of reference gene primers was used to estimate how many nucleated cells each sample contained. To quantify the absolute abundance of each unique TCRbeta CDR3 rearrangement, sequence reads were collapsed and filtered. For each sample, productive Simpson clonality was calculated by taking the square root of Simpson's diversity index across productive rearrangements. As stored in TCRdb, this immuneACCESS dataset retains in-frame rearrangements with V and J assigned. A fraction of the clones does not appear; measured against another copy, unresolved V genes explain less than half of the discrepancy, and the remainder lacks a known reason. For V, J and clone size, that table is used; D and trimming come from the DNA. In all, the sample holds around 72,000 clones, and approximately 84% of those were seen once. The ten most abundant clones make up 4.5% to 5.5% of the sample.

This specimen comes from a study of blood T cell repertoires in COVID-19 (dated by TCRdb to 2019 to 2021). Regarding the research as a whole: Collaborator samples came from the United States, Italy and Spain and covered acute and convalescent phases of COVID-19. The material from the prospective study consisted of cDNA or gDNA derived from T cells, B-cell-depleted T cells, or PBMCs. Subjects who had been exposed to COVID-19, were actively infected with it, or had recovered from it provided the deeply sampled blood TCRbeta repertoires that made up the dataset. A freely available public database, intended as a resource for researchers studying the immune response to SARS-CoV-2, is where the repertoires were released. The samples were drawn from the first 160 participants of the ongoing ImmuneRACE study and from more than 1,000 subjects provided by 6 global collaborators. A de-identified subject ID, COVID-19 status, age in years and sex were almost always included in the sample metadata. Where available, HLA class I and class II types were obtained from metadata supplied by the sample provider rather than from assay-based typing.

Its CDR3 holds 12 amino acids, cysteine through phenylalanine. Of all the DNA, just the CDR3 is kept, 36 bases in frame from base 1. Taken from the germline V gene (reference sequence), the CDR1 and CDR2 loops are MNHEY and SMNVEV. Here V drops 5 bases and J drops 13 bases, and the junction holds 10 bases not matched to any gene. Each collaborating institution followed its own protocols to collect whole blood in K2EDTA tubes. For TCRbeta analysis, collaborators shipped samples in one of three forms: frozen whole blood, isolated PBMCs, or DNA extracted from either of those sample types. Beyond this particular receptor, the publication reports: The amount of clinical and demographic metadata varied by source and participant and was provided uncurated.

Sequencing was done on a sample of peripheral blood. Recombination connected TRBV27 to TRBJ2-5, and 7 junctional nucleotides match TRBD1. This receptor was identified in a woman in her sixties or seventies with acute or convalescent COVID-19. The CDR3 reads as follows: CASSPRQGRLYF. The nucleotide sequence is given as TGTGCCAGCAGTCCCCGACAGGGTCGTCTGTACTTC.